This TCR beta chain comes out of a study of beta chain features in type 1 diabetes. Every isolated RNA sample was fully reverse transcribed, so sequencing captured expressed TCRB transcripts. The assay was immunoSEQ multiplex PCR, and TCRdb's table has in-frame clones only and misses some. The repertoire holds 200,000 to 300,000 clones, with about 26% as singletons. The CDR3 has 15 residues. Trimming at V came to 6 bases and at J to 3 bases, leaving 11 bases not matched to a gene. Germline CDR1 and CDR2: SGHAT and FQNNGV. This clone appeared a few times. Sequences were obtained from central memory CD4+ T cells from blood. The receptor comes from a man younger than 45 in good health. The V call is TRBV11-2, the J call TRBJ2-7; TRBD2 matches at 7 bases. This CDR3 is CASSLVGGTDYEQYF. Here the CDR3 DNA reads TGTGCCAGCAGTCTCGTGGGAGGGACCGACTACGAGCAGTACTTC.